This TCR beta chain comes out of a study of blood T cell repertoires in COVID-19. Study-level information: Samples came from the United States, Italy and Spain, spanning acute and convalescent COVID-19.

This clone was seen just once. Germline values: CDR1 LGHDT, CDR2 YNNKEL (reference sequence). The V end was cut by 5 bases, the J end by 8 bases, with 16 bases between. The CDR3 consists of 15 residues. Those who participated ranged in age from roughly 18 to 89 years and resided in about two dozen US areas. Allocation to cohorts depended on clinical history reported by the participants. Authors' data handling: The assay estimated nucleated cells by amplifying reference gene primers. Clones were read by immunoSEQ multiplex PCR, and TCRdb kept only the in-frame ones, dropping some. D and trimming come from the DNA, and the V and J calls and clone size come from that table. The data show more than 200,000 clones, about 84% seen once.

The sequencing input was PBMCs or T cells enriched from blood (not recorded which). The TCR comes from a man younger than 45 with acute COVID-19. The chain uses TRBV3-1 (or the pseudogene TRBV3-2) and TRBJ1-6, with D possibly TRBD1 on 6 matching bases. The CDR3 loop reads CASSVGTTPYSPLHF. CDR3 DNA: TGTGCCAGCAGCGTGGGGACAACACCCTATTCACCCCTCCACTTT.